The present T cell receptor (beta chain) was sequenced within a study of blood T cells in healthy people across ages. Primed by a sample-barcoded 5' primer and a J-beta primer mix, a second PCR proceeded for about 6 to 11 cycles. From the 5' RACE reads, TCRdb called clonotypes with MiXCR, one entry per CDR3 protein. Seen here are 920,000 or so distinct CDR3 sequences, under 45% observed once, and the top ten hold over 15%. This clonotype has a handful of counts. Germline CDR1 is SGHDN and CDR2 is FVKESK. V was pared by 4 bases and J by 0 bases, with 10 bases between. The CDR3 is 16 amino acids. The J gene is TRBJ2-6, the V gene TRBV14; D may be TRBD2 (6 bases). The specimen sequenced was blood. This TCR came from a woman in her fifties or sixties in good health. In nucleotides, the CDR3 is TGTGCCAGCAGCCGCTACGGGAGCTCTGGGGCCAACGTCCTGACTTTC. Translating it yields CASSRYGSSGANVLTF.